This record looks at one T cell receptor (beta chain) sequence and its context. This clone was seen a few times. Its recognized antigen is unknown. Base-call qualities are not available, and no considerably larger clone is one nucleotide away. The sample comes from a study of beta chain features in type 1 diabetes (dated by TCRdb to between 2017 and 2018). Study-level background: No differences in mean age, gender distribution, total cell number or subset yield were found between patients and healthy donors. A total of around 100 million sorted cells were examined across all samples, and RNA yield correlated strongly with the number of cells per subset. The study compared TCRB repertoires of sorted circulating CD4+ T cell subsets between recently diagnosed type 1 diabetes patients and matched healthy donors. Naive and central memory subsets were obtained from all 30 or so donors, but regulatory and stem cell-like memory subsets were isolated from only 8 patients and roughly 8 healthy donors. Study-level results and caveats: At VDJ recombination sites, patients with type 1 diabetes made fewer insertions and deleted more nucleotides, a pattern implying thymic rearrangement abnormalities. Because small numbers of individuals were included in the HLA sub-analyses, any influence of HLA type on TCRB rearrangement was left unresolved. Because cDNA rather than genomic DNA was sequenced, highly expressing activated cells could have been over-represented, although no difference in activation and CD3 levels was found between groups. Naive, central memory and regulatory TCRB repertoires appeared to be more similar among patients than among healthy donors. Shorter templates might be favored by PCR, yet because patient and control samples were amplified and corrected together, any such skew would affect both groups equally. Type 1 diabetes patients showed a moderate but significant shortening of TCRB CDR3 length in all four CD4+ subsets.

The entire isolated RNA was reverse transcribed using the High Capacity cDNA Reverse Transcription Kit, and thus expressed TCRB transcripts were sequenced. Deep immunoSEQ sequencing was performed on naive, central memory and regulatory T cell samples, with an average of around 3.4 million total reads per sample. Sorted cells were lysed in RLT buffer, and RNA was extracted using DNase-treated RNeasy Micro or Mini kits according to cell number. To prevent cross-contamination, each cell subset was processed individually, whereas patient and healthy donor samples were processed jointly. Using the immunoSEQ multiplex PCR, TCRB sequences were amplified from cDNA into 87-bp fragments spanning the CDR3 region. The amplicons were sequenced using the Illumina HiSeq platform. The authors' pipeline ran thus. PCR bias was corrected computationally using synthetic template baselines, and reads within Hamming distance 2 were collapsed, with unmergeable singletons discarded. By aligning reads against IMGT, V, D and J genes, CDR3 length, and insertions or deletions at six rearrangement sites were assigned. Within each subset, clonotype counts were normalized to the number of sorted cells before true diversity and Gini coefficients were calculated with the tcR R package. Repertoire sharing was quantified using the overlap coefficient calculated on TCRB nucleotide sequences. Entries here come from immuneACCESS through TCRdb and include only in-frame sequences with V and J called. Some clones fail to appear in such tables; in the studies checked, an unresolved V gene covers under half of the shortfall, and the cause of the remainder is unknown. D and trimming come from the DNA, and the V and J calls and clone size come from that table. This sample lists 300,000 to 450,000 clones; roughly a tenth were detected once. The ten top clones hold about 0.63% of the sample.

The germline V gene encodes CDR1 MGHRA and CDR2 YSYEKL. V has 4 bases trimmed and J has 6 bases trimmed; junction bases matching no gene number 3. The CDR3 spans 13 residues, from the cysteine through the phenylalanine. Left in the record is the CDR3 DNA by itself, 39 bases read in frame from the first base. Each donor gave one peripheral blood draw, averaging approximately 120 mL, which was collected into heparinised tubes. A BD FACSAria II was used to sort naive, central memory, regulatory and stem cell-like memory CD4+ T cells with a panel that included CD45RO, CCR7, CD25, CD127, CD95 and CD27. A purity above 95% was achieved for all sorted populations. PBMCs were isolated right away by Lymphoprep density gradient centrifugation and were stained directly, without culture. To minimize batch effects, samples were stained and sorted in pairs, one healthy donor with one patient per experiment.

The sequence is built from TRBV4-1 and TRBJ1-2; a stretch of 9 junction bases matches TRBD1. This receptor was obtained from a man between 25 and 39 years old with type 1 diabetes. Sample: central memory CD4+ T cells from blood. CDR3 sequence: CASSLWTGDGYTF. The nucleotide sequence is TGCGCCAGCAGCCTTTGGACAGGGGATGGCTACACCTTC.